The 20 T cell receptor beta chains listed next were all sequenced from one sample in a study of T cell responses to AZD1222 COVID-19 vaccine. TCRdb keeps only in-frame clones here, not all; method: immunoSEQ multiplex PCR. The sample comprises 150,000 to 200,000 clones, over 70% of which are singletons, and approximately 2.5% rests with the top ten. Sample: peripheral blood, taken on day 0 of MenACWY control vaccination. Receptor source: an adult in good health.

This sequence joins TRBV5-5 and TRBJ2-6; possibly TRBD1 for D (5 bases). Looked up from germline, CDR1 is SGHKS and CDR2 is YYEKEE (reference sequence). V was pared by 1 base and J by 4 bases, with 12 bases between. The length of the CDR3 is 16 residues. CDR3 sequence reads: CASSLWGSGGANVLTF. The CDR3 DNA sequence: TGTGCCAGCAGCTTGTGGGGCTCAGGCGGGGCCAACGTCCTGACTTTC.

The chain recombines TRBV5-6 with TRBJ1-6; 9 positions match TRBD1. Germline V gene sequence: CDR1 SGHDT, CDR2 YYEEEE. CDR3 size: 15 residues. V shed 6 bases and J 1 base; nucleotides not matched to a gene: 2. CDR3 sequence reads: CASKTGGSYNSPLHF. CDR3 sequence (DNA): TGTGCCAGCAAGACAGGGGGGTCCTATAATTCACCCCTCCACTTT.

V and J are TRBV5-1 and TRBJ1-1, with D perhaps matching TRBD1 (5 bases). This CDR3 is built from 17 residues. V was pared by 2 bases and J by 0 bases, with 17 bases between. Germline V CDR1 and CDR2: SGHRS, YFSETQ. The CDR3 DNA follows: TGCGCCAGCAGCTTATCGGGGCTAACAATCATGAACACTGAAGCTTTCTTT. It is translated as CASSLSGLTIMNTEAFF.

This chain uses TRBV3-1 (or the pseudogene TRBV3-2) with TRBJ2-7; the match to TRBD2 covers 11 bases. The CDR3 is 16 amino acids. From germline, CDR1 is LGHDT and CDR2 YNNKEL (reference sequence). V lost 3 bases, J lost 3 bases, and 7 bases stayed unmatched. CDR3 residues: CASSQALAGGNYEQYF. The CDR3 coding sequence is TGTGCCAGCAGCCAGGCGCTAGCGGGAGGTAACTACGAGCAGTACTTC.

The rearrangement uses TRBV27 and TRBJ1-2, with 7 positions matching TRBD1. Germline V gene lookup returns CDR1 MNHEY and CDR2 SMNVEV (reference sequence). The J segment lost 7 bases and the V segment lost 4 bases, leaving 6 bases of the junction unmatched. This CDR3 is 13 amino acids long. In DNA form, the CDR3 reads TGTGCCAGCAGTTCAGGACAGGCGCGTGGCTACACCTTC. Protein sequence: CASSSGQARGYTF.

The J gene is TRBJ1-1, the V gene TRBV27; 8 positions agree with TRBD1. Germline V gives CDR1 MNHEY, CDR2 SMNVEV (reference sequence). V lost 6 bases, J lost 3 bases, and 12 bases stayed unmatched. The CDR3 runs 16 residues. The CDR3 DNA is TGTGCCAGCAGCTCTATGACAGGGGTGGCGGACACTGAAGCTTTCTTT. This encodes CASSSMTGVADTEAFF.

The chain carries TRBV28 and TRBJ1-5; unclear D gene. V gave up 10 bases and J gave up 2 bases, with 9 bases separating them. Germline V gene lookup returns CDR1 MDHEN and CDR2 SYDVKM. The CDR3 is 12 amino acids. The CDR3 sequence is CANGRGNQPQHF. The CDR3, as DNA: TGTGCCAACGGGAGGGGCAATCAGCCCCAGCATTTT.

This clone came up a few times. The rearrangement joins TRBV29-1 to TRBJ2-7; TRBD1 matches at 7 bases. Per the germline V gene, CDR1 is SQVTM and CDR2 is ANQGSEA. V shed 6 bases, J shed 0 bases, and the junction held 5 bases outside the gene matches. The CDR3 runs 13 residues. The CDR3, as DNA: TGCAGCGTCGTCCGGGACAGCTCCTACGAGCAGTACTTC. It is translated as CSVVRDSSYEQYF.

CDR3 DNA: TGTGCCAGCAGTTCGGGTCCGACTAATGAAAAACTGTTTTTT. This sequence encodes CASSSGPTNEKLFF. The chain carries TRBV6-5 and TRBJ1-4; D not resolved. The V end lost 4 bases, the J end lost 2 bases, and 8 bases lay between the germline ends. Germline lookup yields CDR1 MNHEY and CDR2 SVGAGI. CDR3 size: 14 residues.

The CDR3 DNA reads TGTGCCAGCAGCCCCACCGACCTCAACTACGAGCAGTACTTC. Its translation: CASSPTDLNYEQYF. The chain couples TRBV7-6 to TRBJ2-7; D uncertain. The CDR3 runs to 14 residues. The V gene's germline CDR1 is SGHVS and CDR2 FNYEAQ. V gave up 5 bases and J gave up 3 bases, with 14 bases separating them.

The V and J genes are TRBV3-1 (or the pseudogene TRBV3-2) and TRBJ1-1; D call uncertain. V lost 3 bases, J lost 5 bases, and 4 bases lay in between. CDR1 and CDR2 from the germline V gene are LGHDT and YNNKEL (reference sequence). The CDR3 sequence is 11 residues long. The CDR3 spells CASSHSTEAFF. Written as DNA, the CDR3 is TGTGCCAGCAGCCATTCGACTGAAGCTTTCTTT.

The chain has TRBV3-1 (or the pseudogene TRBV3-2) and TRBJ2-5; TRBD1 matches at 12 bases. The V segment lost 1 base and the J segment 5 bases; nucleotides outside the gene matches: 5. Per germline, CDR1 LGHDT and CDR2 YNNKEL (reference sequence). This CDR3 has 16 amino acids. The CDR3 sequence: CASSQAPGTGGETQYF. CDR3 DNA sequence: TGTGCCAGCAGCCAAGCTCCCGGGACAGGGGGCGAGACCCAGTACTTC.

This clone was found once. The genes are TRBV2 and TRBJ2-1; D may correspond to TRBD1 or TRBD2 (5 bases each). Germline CDR1 is SNHLY and CDR2 is FYNNEI. The germline V and J ends were trimmed by 1 base and 1 base, with 11 bases remaining between them. CDR3 length: 16 amino acids. Here the CDR3 DNA reads TGTGCCAGCAGTGAAGGTAGGGGAGATTCCTACAATGAGCAGTTCTTC. Translating gives CASSEGRGDSYNEQFF.

The chain combines TRBV27 with TRBJ2-7; possible D gene TRBD1, 6 bases. From germline, CDR1 is MNHEY and CDR2 SMNVEV (reference sequence). V was clipped by 6 bases and J by 3 bases, with 21 bases between them. The CDR3 loop spans 16 amino acids. The CDR3 sequence is CASSLLPPDSFYEQYF. In DNA, the CDR3 is TGTGCCAGCAGCCTTCTCCCTCCGGACAGCTTCTACGAGCAGTACTTC.

The chain employs TRBV27 and TRBJ1-5, with TRBD1 as a possible D gene (6 bases). Trimming left V 6 bases short and J 2 bases short, with 17 bases between. CDR1 is MNHEY and CDR2 is SMNVEV in the germline V gene (reference sequence). The CDR3 totals 16 residues. The CDR3 loop reads CASSPGQPVRNQPQHF. The CDR3, as DNA: TGTGCCAGCAGCCCAGGACAGCCCGTTCGCAATCAGCCCCAGCATTTT.

The V call is TRBV28, the J call TRBJ2-1, with D tentatively TRBD1 (6 bases). CDR1 is MDHEN, CDR2 SYDVKM, per germline. The ends were cut back, 1 base at V and 6 bases at J, with 10 bases in the middle. CDR3 length: 14 amino acids. CDR3 amino acids: CASSLSGTLNEQFF. The CDR3, as DNA: TGTGCCAGCAGTTTATCCGGGACACTCAATGAGCAGTTCTTC.

The V call is TRBV19, the J call TRBJ1-1; TRBD1 aligns across 7 bases. With 5 bases clipped from V and 0 bases from J, the junction kept 9 bases outside the gene matches. Germline loops: CDR1 LNHDA, CDR2 SQIVND (reference sequence). The CDR3 loop spans 16 amino acids. The CDR3 reads CASSSPGQRMNTEAFF. CDR3 in DNA: TGTGCCAGTAGTTCACCGGGACAGCGAATGAACACTGAAGCTTTCTTT.

The genes are TRBV2 and TRBJ2-1; D is possibly TRBD2 (7 bases). Germline CDR1 and CDR2: SNHLY and FYNNEI. The CDR3 extends over 16 amino acids. V lost 3 bases, J lost 7 bases, and 19 bases lay in between. Here the CDR3 DNA reads TGTGCCAGCAGTGAGGAGGCGGGGGCGGATGGGAATGAGCAGTTCTTC. Translating it yields CASSEEAGADGNEQFF.

The CDR3 DNA reads as TGTGCCAGTAGGGATAGGGGAGGGGGTCCAGATACGCAGTATTTT. Its translation: CASRDRGGGPDTQYF. The genes are TRBV19 and TRBJ2-3; D possibly corresponds to TRBD2 (7 bases). CDR1 and CDR2 (germline): LNHDA, SQIVND (reference sequence). This CDR3 contains 15 residues. The ends were cut back, 6 bases at V and 4 bases at J, with 17 bases in the middle.

The V gene is TRBV28, the J gene TRBJ1-2, with 9 bases matching TRBD1. After removal of 5 bases from V and 5 bases from J, the junction contained 3 bases not matched to a gene. From germline, CDR1 is MDHEN and CDR2 SYDVKM. CDR3 length: 13 residues. This chain's CDR3 is CASSTGTGYGYTF. In DNA form, the CDR3 reads TGTGCCAGCAGTACCGGGACAGGGTATGGCTACACCTTC.